This T cell receptor (beta chain) was identified during a study of blood T cell repertoires in COVID-19. V was pared by 7 bases and J by 8 bases, with 5 bases between. The germline V gene encodes CDR1 MNHEY and CDR2 SMNVEV (reference sequence). The CDR3 totals 10 residues. Participants came from fewer than 25 US areas, aged about 18 to 90 years. Original processing methods: Estimation of nucleated cell counts relied on the amplification of reference gene primers. TCRdb's table, derived via immunoSEQ multiplex PCR, lists solely in-frame clones and lacks some. V, J and clone size are taken as reported in that table, and D and trimming were inferred from the DNA itself. The table includes some 250,000 clones, approximately 90% detected once. This clone was recorded only once.

Specimen: PBMCs or T cells enriched from blood (not recorded which). The sequence was collected from a human donor in a cohort exposed to, infected with or recovered from COVID-19 (not recorded which). The donor label of this sample is uncertain. The chain couples TRBV27 to TRBJ1-4; D call uncertain. The CDR3 spells CASKEEKLFF. Here the CDR3 DNA reads TGTGCCAGCAAGGAGGAAAAACTGTTTTTT.